The clone carrying this T cell receptor beta chain was counted a single time. Its antigen remains unknown. The data belong to a study of CD8+ T cells in alopecia areata. Study details: Those treated were given oral tofacitinib at 5 to 10 mg twice daily. Whole-study results and caveats: Normal scalp had lower clonality than lesional scalp, with alopecia totalis/universalis lesions showing this most strongly. Researchers say the link of baseline CD8+ expansion to response remains uncertain, with one nonresponder.

Treatment noted: oral pan-JAK inhibitor, 5-10 mg twice daily. Alopecia areata patients provided lesional scalp punch biopsies and peripheral blood. RNA extraction was followed by reverse transcription into cDNA, which acted as the sequencing template. Assay used: immunoSEQ multiplex PCR; TCRdb lists only in-frame clones, some missing. This sample has about 110,000 clones, with about four fifths found just once. There are 13 residues in the CDR3. Germline V CDR1 and CDR2: SQVTM, ANQGSEA. Trimming shortened V by 4 bases and J by 2 bases, and 11 bases separated the two germline ends. The sample was CD8+ T cells sorted from blood, taken at week 24, from a patient treated with tofacitinib. This receptor was obtained from a human donor with alopecia areata. This chain uses TRBV29-1 with TRBJ2-5; D is tentatively TRBD1 or TRBD2 (5 bases each). The CDR3 nucleotides are TGCAGCGTTGGAGGGGTCTATCAAGAGACCCAGTACTTC. It translates to CSVGGVYQETQYF.